The 28 T cell receptor beta chains presented below share a single source sample, sequenced in a study of neurological immune-mediated disorders. Each CDR3 protein gets one entry after TCRdb re-called the 5' RACE reads with MiXCR. This sample yields 67,000 or so distinct CDR3 sequences, of which around 13% are seen a single time; 3.5% to 5.5% belongs to the top ten. Time point described: longitudinal time-point 1 (baseline). The sequencing sample was made of PBMCs. These TCRs come from a female donor with HTLV-1-associated myelopathy (HAM/TSP).

This clonotype was observed at least ten times. The V and J genes are TRBV6-6 and TRBJ1-2; tentative D call: TRBD1 (5 bases). The CDR3 is 13 residues long. In germline, CDR1 is MNHNY, CDR2 SVGAGI (reference sequence). The V end lost 5 bases, the J end lost 4 bases, and 11 bases lay between the germline ends. The CDR3 protein is CASSLDSLYGYTF. CDR3 bases: TGTGCCAGCAGTCTCGACAGCCTCTATGGCTACACCTTC.

This clonotype was found many times. The rearrangement joins TRBV20-1 to TRBJ2-3, with 9 bases matching TRBD2. Germline CDR1 DFQATT, CDR2 SNEGSKA (reference sequence). CDR3 length: 16 residues. V trimming: 3 bases; J trimming: 5 bases; junction bases outside the gene matches: 12. The chain's CDR3 is CSASRRLAGIRDTQYF. CDR3 DNA sequence: TGCAGTGCTAGCCGGCGGCTAGCGGGGATACGAGATACGCAGTATTTT.

Many counts were recorded for this clonotype. The chain is built from TRBV12-3 or TRBV12-4 and TRBJ1-1; D not certain. V lost 3 bases and J 0 bases, leaving 5 bases between the germline ends. This CDR3 is built from 13 residues. The CDR3, as DNA: TGTGCCAGCAGTTTCCAGATGAACACTGAAGCTTTCTTT. Its translation is CASSFQMNTEAFF.

The chain combines TRBV5-1 with TRBJ2-1; D is perhaps TRBD1 (6 bases). Trimming left V 1 base short and J 6 bases short, with 20 bases between. Germline CDR1 reads SGHRS; CDR2 reads YFSETQ. The CDR3 runs 17 residues. This CDR3 is CASSLTNRDTLGNEQFF. In DNA form, the CDR3 reads TGCGCCAGCAGCTTGACAAACCGGGACACCCTAGGCAATGAGCAGTTCTTC.

This clonotype was detected many times. The genes are TRBV4-2 and TRBJ1-2; D is unclear. The CDR3 covers 15 residues. Deletions cut 4 bases from V and 6 bases from J, with 18 bases between. Germline values: CDR1 LGHNA, CDR2 YNFKEQ. CDR3 loop: CASSLEVSRTDGYTF. CDR3 DNA sequence: TGTGCCAGCAGCCTAGAAGTTTCACGGACTGATGGCTACACCTTC.

This clonotype was seen at least ten times. V usage is TRBV24-1 and J usage is TRBJ2-1, with a possible D match to TRBD2 (7 bases). The ends were cut back, 3 bases at V and 7 bases at J, with 15 bases in the middle. Germline CDR1 KGHDR, CDR2 SFDVKD. This CDR3 has 15 residues. The CDR3 region is CATSDPQGRGNEQFF. Written as DNA, the CDR3 is TGTGCCACCAGTGATCCCCAGGGGAGGGGGAATGAGCAGTTCTTC.

This clonotype was recorded many times. V and J are TRBV20-1 and TRBJ2-7; TRBD2 agrees at 9 bases. Germline V gene sequence: CDR1 DFQATT, CDR2 SNEGSKA (reference sequence). The CDR3 contains 14 residues. The V and J ends lost 0 bases and 3 bases, in that order; junction bases with no gene match: 3. CDR3 in DNA: TGCAGTGCTAGAGATCAAGCGGGGGGCTACGAGCAGTACTTC. It codes for CSARDQAGGYEQYF.

This clonotype occurred many times. The chain recombines TRBV4-1 with TRBJ1-5; 7 bases agree with TRBD1. Germline V lookup: CDR1 MGHRA, CDR2 YSYEKL. CDR3 size: 15 residues. The ends lost 1 base at V and 3 bases at J; junction bases unmatched: 3. CDR3 bases: TGCGCCAGCAGCCAAGGGGGACAGTCCAATCAGCCCCAGCATTTT. Translated: CASSQGGQSNQPQHF.

This clonotype occurred many times. The chain couples TRBV6-1 to TRBJ2-3, with D perhaps TRBD1 (5 bases). V shed 8 bases and J shed 0 bases, with 12 bases lying between them. CDR3 length: 14 amino acids. Per the germline V gene, CDR1 is MNHNS and CDR2 is SASEGT. This CDR3 reads CASGRQGSTDTQYF. The CDR3 region has the DNA TGTGCCAGCGGTCGGCAGGGAAGCACAGATACGCAGTATTTT.

A note on this clonotype: At one boundary the junction diverges from the germline segment, which might be a read error. The chain couples TRBV5-1 to TRBJ2-1, with D unresolved. There are 14 residues in the CDR3. Germline CDR1 is SGHRS and CDR2 is YFSETQ. The CDR3 loop is CASSSGSVGGEEFF. The CDR3, as DNA: TGCGCCAGCAGCTCTGGTTCCGTGGGCGGTGAGGAGTTCTTC.

This clonotype was counted at least ten times. The rearrangement uses TRBV27 and TRBJ2-1; 10 bases agree with TRBD1. After removal of 3 bases from V and 7 bases from J, the junction contained 6 bases not matched to a gene. Germline CDR1 and CDR2: MNHEY and SMNVEV (reference sequence). This CDR3 has 15 amino acids. CDR3 in DNA: TGTGCCAGCAGTTTCTGGGACAGGGGAAAAAATGAGCAGTTCTTC. This codes for CASSFWDRGKNEQFF.

The sample holds many counts of this clonotype. The chain carries TRBV2 and TRBJ2-1, with 11 nucleotides matching TRBD2. CDR3 size: 15 residues. Unmatched junction bases numbered 4, after V lost 6 bases and J lost 3 bases. CDR1 and CDR2 (germline): SNHLY, FYNNEI. CDR3 region: CASRVTSGGYNEQFF. As DNA, the CDR3 is TGTGCCAGCAGGGTTACTAGCGGGGGCTACAATGAGCAGTTCTTC.

This rearrangement joins TRBV4-2 to TRBJ2-1; 10 bases are a match to TRBD2. With 3 bases clipped from V and 8 bases from J, the junction kept 10 bases outside the gene matches. Looked up from germline, CDR1 is LGHNA and CDR2 is YNFKEQ. The CDR3 is made up of 16 amino acids. The CDR3 is CASSQTLAGEDDEQFF. DNA of the CDR3: TGTGCCAGCAGCCAGACGCTAGCGGGGGAAGATGATGAGCAGTTCTTC.

This chain uses TRBV12-5 with TRBJ1-1; TRBD1 aligns across 7 bases. CDR1 LGHNT and CDR2 FRNRAP come from the germline V gene. The CDR3 runs 15 residues. V dropped 4 bases and J dropped 5; count of bases not matched to a gene: 10. CDR3 in amino acids: CASGSRQGVYTEAFF. CDR3 sequence (DNA): TGTGCTAGTGGTTCGCGACAGGGTGTGTATACTGAAGCTTTCTTT. The full variable domain, its missing parts supplied by reference TRBV12-5 and TRBJ1-1, is DARVTQTPRHKVTEMGQEVTMRCQPILGHNTVFWYRQTMMQGLELLAYFRNRAPLDDSGMPKDRFSAEMPDATLATLKIQPSEPRDSAVYFCASGSRQGVYTEAFFGQGTRLTVV.

This clonotype occurred many times. V and J are TRBV11-2 and TRBJ2-2; 8 bases are shared with TRBD1. The CDR3 is made up of 15 amino acids. CDR1 SGHAT and CDR2 FQNNGV come from the germline V gene. After removal of 7 bases from V and 0 bases from J, the junction contained 4 bases not matched to a gene. The CDR3 nucleotides read TGTGCCAGCACCCGGGACAGGCCGAACACCGGGGAGCTGTTTTTT. Its protein product is CASTRDRPNTGELFF.

Ten or more counts support this clonotype. This chain links TRBV5-8 with TRBJ2-3, with 7 bases fitting TRBD2. Germline-derived CDR1 and CDR2 are SGHTS and YDEGEE. The CDR3 totals 14 residues. The junction had 3 bases not matched to a gene; V was cut back by 4 bases and J by 1 base. CDR3: CASSRAGRTDTQYF. In DNA form, the CDR3 reads TGTGCCAGCAGCCGAGCGGGACGCACAGATACGCAGTATTTT.

This clonotype showed up many times. The J gene is TRBJ2-1, the V gene TRBV28; 13 bases are a match to TRBD2. Germline V CDR1 and CDR2: MDHEN, SYDVKM. V shed 5 bases, J shed 4 bases, and the junction held 2 bases outside the gene matches. There are 15 residues in the CDR3. This CDR3 is CASSVTSGGYNEQFF. CDR3 sequence (DNA): TGTGCCAGCAGTGTGACTAGCGGGGGGTACAATGAGCAGTTCTTC.

This clonotype has ten or more counts. This chain uses TRBV7-9 with TRBJ2-1; the D is unclear. The CDR3 runs 14 residues. Trimming took 1 base from V and 7 from J, leaving 11 bases between them. CDR1 is SEHNR and CDR2 is FQNEAQ in the germline V gene (reference sequence). CDR3 protein: CASSLGGLGNEQFF. The CDR3 nucleotides read TGTGCCAGCAGCTTAGGAGGCCTGGGGAATGAGCAGTTCTTC.

In its sample, this clonotype was seen many times. V usage is TRBV4-1 and J usage is TRBJ1-2; D is undetermined. Germline V gene lookup returns CDR1 MGHRA and CDR2 YSYEKL. Trimming took 0 bases from V and 4 from J, leaving 9 bases between them. The length of the CDR3 is 14 residues. The CDR3 nucleotides read TGCGCCAGCAGCCAAGATGCGCCGTCCTATGGCTACACCTTC. This gives the protein CASSQDAPSYGYTF.

This clonotype was recorded many times. The V and J genes are TRBV6-5 and TRBJ2-6, with unresolved D. CDR1 and CDR2 (germline): MNHEY, SVGAGI. V gave up 7 bases and J gave up 2 bases, with 15 bases separating them. The CDR3 totals 16 residues. CDR3 in amino acids: CASTHWGPTGANVLTF. In DNA form, the CDR3 reads TGTGCCAGCACCCACTGGGGTCCTACTGGGGCCAACGTCCTGACTTTC.

In its sample, this clonotype was seen many times. The CDR3 bases are TGCGCCAGCAGTGAGCCGGACGACAGGGAAGAGACCCAGTACTTC. Translating it yields CASSEPDDREETQYF. This chain joins TRBV10-2 and TRBJ2-5, with 7 bases lining up with TRBD1. Germline CDR1 is WSHSY and CDR2 is SAAADI. Trimming at V came to 2 bases and at J to 3 bases, leaving 6 bases not matched to a gene. There are 15 residues in the CDR3.

A word on this clonotype: A much larger clone lies a single base off, so this may be a read error. J is TRBJ2-3 and V is TRBV5-1, with 7 bases lining up with TRBD2. Germline V CDR1 and CDR2: SGHRS, YFSETQ. The CDR3 length is 14 residues. The CDR3 DNA sequence: TGCTCCAGCAGCGTCAGCGGGGGCACAGATACGCAGTATTTT. Translation: CSSSVSGGTDTQYF.

In this sample, this clonotype turned up many times. V usage is TRBV28 and J usage is TRBJ2-6, with TRBD2 identical over 8 bases. This CDR3 spans 14 amino acids. V lost 9 bases and J lost 4; bases outside the gene matches: 5. The germline gives CDR1 MDHEN, CDR2 SYDVKM. In nucleotides, the CDR3 is TGTGCCAGTTCGGGGGGGACCGGGGCCAACGTCCTGACTTTC. This translates into CASSGGTGANVLTF.

The V and J genes are TRBV2 and TRBJ1-1; D perhaps matches TRBD1 (5 bases). The CDR3 has 12 amino acids. V was clipped by 2 bases and J by 7 bases, with 8 bases between them. Germline V lookup: CDR1 SNHLY, CDR2 FYNNEI. CDR3 loop: CASSERRGEAFF. The DNA of the CDR3 is TGTGCCAGCAGTGAACGGAGGGGTGAAGCTTTCTTT.

The table lists this clonotype with many counts. The chain joins TRBV7-7 to TRBJ2-3; no definite D call. This CDR3 has 13 residues. Looked up from germline, CDR1 is SSHAT and CDR2 is FNYEAQ (reference sequence). V was pared by 1 base and J by 4 bases, with 6 bases between. The CDR3 DNA is TGTGCCAGCAGCTTAGGATTGGCAGATACGCAGTATTTT. Protein sequence: CASSLGLADTQYF.

The rearrangement joins TRBV6-6 to TRBJ2-1; 10 bases line up with TRBD1. Germline-derived CDR1 and CDR2 are MNHNY and SVGAGI (reference sequence). The J segment lost 4 bases and the V segment lost 4 bases, leaving 7 bases of the junction unmatched. The CDR3 is made up of 16 amino acids. CDR3 sequence reads: CASSFLGTGDYNEQFF. CDR3 sequence (DNA): TGTGCCAGCAGTTTCCTTGGGACAGGGGATTACAATGAGCAGTTCTTC.

The table lists this clonotype with many counts. The chain links TRBV7-9 to TRBJ2-5; 10 nucleotides align to TRBD1. CDR1 and CDR2 (germline): SEHNR, FQNEAQ (reference sequence). The CDR3 spans 16 residues. The ends lost 5 bases at V and 4 bases at J; junction bases unmatched: 10. This chain's CDR3 is CASSLRDRGSAETQYF. In DNA form, the CDR3 reads TGTGCCAGCAGCCTCCGGGACAGGGGCAGTGCAGAGACCCAGTACTTC.

Many counts were recorded for this clonotype. V and J are TRBV7-2 and TRBJ2-5; the match to TRBD2 covers 15 bases. In germline, CDR1 is SGHTA, CDR2 FQGNSA. With V trimmed by 4 bases and J by 7 bases, 4 bases remained unmatched. The CDR3 spans 15 residues. The CDR3 DNA follows: TGTGCCAGCAGCTCCCGGACTAGCGGGGGGGGGACCCAGTACTTC. It encodes CASSSRTSGGGTQYF.